Below, 28 T cell receptor beta chains from the same sample are listed, as sequenced in a study of OX40 agonist ivuxolimab in advanced cancers. TCRdb keeps only in-frame clones here, not all; method: immunoSEQ multiplex PCR. The data show around 54,000 clones, 91% seen once. The source was CD4+ or CD8+ T cells sorted from blood, collected in a trial of the OX40 agonist ivuxolimab. These receptors all come from an adult with an advanced solid tumor such as melanoma, head and neck, liver or kidney cancer.

This clone was seen just once. The V gene is TRBV27, the J gene TRBJ2-4; unclear D gene. Deletions cut 5 bases from V and 3 bases from J, with 11 bases between. The CDR3 contains 14 residues. In germline, CDR1 is MNHEY, CDR2 SMNVEV (reference sequence). CDR3 region: CASSEFSGKNIQYF. The CDR3 DNA reads as TGTGCCAGCAGTGAGTTTTCTGGCAAAAACATTCAGTACTTC.

The genes are TRBV4-3 and TRBJ1-4, with D perhaps TRBD1 (6 bases). The CDR3 length is 17 residues. Germline V gene lookup returns CDR1 LGHNA and CDR2 YSLEER. Trimming pared 0 bases from V and 3 bases from J, leaving 14 bases between. CDR3 residues: CASSQDPDSSPNEKLFF. The CDR3 DNA sequence: TGCGCCAGCAGCCAAGATCCGGACAGCAGCCCTAATGAAAAACTGTTTTTT.

V and J are TRBV27 and TRBJ1-5; possible D gene TRBD1, 6 bases. Germline V gene sequence: CDR1 MNHEY, CDR2 SMNVEV (reference sequence). This CDR3 is built from 15 residues. Trimming removed 4 bases from V and 0 bases from J, with 10 bases in between. The DNA of the CDR3 is TGTGCCAGCAGTTACGTACAGGGTAGCAATCAGCCCCAGCATTTT. Its translation: CASSYVQGSNQPQHF.

This chain links TRBV4-3 with TRBJ2-7, with 9 bases matching TRBD1. The CDR3 loop spans 18 amino acids. V shed 1 base and J 5 bases; nucleotides not matched to a gene: 15. Looked up from germline, CDR1 is LGHNA and CDR2 is YSLEER. The DNA of the CDR3 is TGCGCCAGCAGCCAAGGGAGGGTCAGGACAGGGGTTTTTGACGAGCAGTACTTC. Protein: CASSQGRVRTGVFDEQYF.

The genes are TRBV19 and TRBJ2-6; D gene uncertain. Trimming left V 5 bases short and J 0 bases short, with 2 bases between. The CDR3 runs to 13 residues. Per the germline V gene, CDR1 is LNHDA and CDR2 is SQIVND (reference sequence). The CDR3 reads CASSPSGANVLTF. CDR3 bases: TGTGCCAGTAGTCCCTCTGGGGCCAACGTCCTGACTTTC.

In the case of this clone: This sample includes further DNA sequences coding for the same CDR3. The chain combines TRBV19 with TRBJ1-1, with 9 bases lining up with TRBD1. V shed 3 bases, J shed 5 bases, and the junction held 4 bases outside the gene matches. The V gene's germline CDR1 is LNHDA and CDR2 SQIVND (reference sequence). There are 14 residues in the CDR3. CDR3 region: CASSMGQGRTEAFF. The DNA for the CDR3 is TGTGCCAGTAGTATGGGACAGGGTCGAACTGAAGCTTTCTTT.

The chain employs TRBV28 and TRBJ1-3, with TRBD1 matching over 9 bases. V shed 4 bases, J shed 7 bases, and the junction held 5 bases outside the gene matches. CDR1 MDHEN and CDR2 SYDVKM come from the germline V gene. The CDR3 length is 14 residues. CDR3 nucleotide sequence: TGTGCCAGCAGTTCTCTGGACAGGGGTAACACCATATATTTT. Its translation: CASSSLDRGNTIYF.

The genes are TRBV27 and TRBJ1-5; no reliable D call. The germline V and J ends were trimmed by 3 bases and 7 bases, with 10 bases remaining between them. Looked up from germline, CDR1 is MNHEY and CDR2 is SMNVEV (reference sequence). There are 13 residues in the CDR3. Here the CDR3 DNA reads TGTGCCAGCAGTTTCGGGGTCTACCAGCCCCAGCATTTT. It specifies CASSFGVYQPQHF.

The chain joins TRBV5-1 to TRBJ1-1; D ambiguous. Germline CDR1 and CDR2: SGHRS and YFSETQ. The CDR3 runs 13 residues. Trimming took off 4 bases at V and 4 bases at J, with 11 bases between the two ends. The CDR3 DNA reads TGCGCCAGCAGCCTCCACCGGAGCACTGAAGCTTTCTTT. The encoded protein is CASSLHRSTEAFF.

This chain connects TRBV4-3 to TRBJ1-1; D gene uncertain. The CDR3 is 13 residues long. Germline V gives CDR1 LGHNA, CDR2 YSLEER. V lost 1 base and J 2 bases, leaving 5 bases between the germline ends. The CDR3 nucleotides are TGCGCCAGCAGCCAAGGGATAAACACTGAAGCTTTCTTT. Protein product: CASSQGINTEAFF.

This chain connects TRBV9 to TRBJ2-1, with a weak D call TRBD1 (5 bases). The V and J ends lost 4 bases and 8 bases respectively, with 22 bases between them. Per the germline V gene, CDR1 is SGDLS and CDR2 is YYNGEE. CDR3 length: 16 residues. The CDR3 region is CASSLIPQGLGDEQFF. The CDR3 DNA follows: TGTGCCAGCAGCCTCATCCCCCAGGGCCTTGGCGATGAGCAGTTCTTC.

This chain uses TRBV5-1 with TRBJ2-2; D ambiguous. Trimming took off 1 base at V and 4 bases at J, with 11 bases between the two ends. The CDR3 contains 15 residues. The germline CDR1 and CDR2 sequences are SGHRS and YFSETQ. Written as DNA, the CDR3 is TGCGCCAGCAGCTTGCCAGGTTATGCCACCGGGGAGCTGTTTTTT. Its protein is CASSLPGYATGELFF.

The V call is TRBV28, the J call TRBJ1-5; TRBD1 is a possible D gene (6 bases). Trimming removed 3 bases from V and 11 bases from J, with 17 bases in between. From germline, CDR1 is MDHEN and CDR2 SYDVKM. The length of the CDR3 is 14 residues. The DNA for the CDR3 is TGTGCCAGCAGTTTGAACAGGGCCGCTTTAGCCCAGCATTTT. Translation gives CASSLNRAALAQHF.

The table lists this clone with a count of one. The V call is TRBV2, the J call TRBJ2-7; TRBD2 is a possible D gene (5 bases). The germline V and J ends were trimmed by 2 bases and 8 bases, with 10 bases remaining between them. CDR3 size: 12 residues. CDR1 and CDR2 from the germline V gene are SNHLY and FYNNEI. CDR3 sequence (DNA): TGTGCCAGCAGTGAAACTAGTTGGAAGCAGTACTTC. Translation gives CASSETSWKQYF.

The chain links TRBV6-5 to TRBJ2-1; D is unresolved. Trimming cost V 5 bases and J 5 bases, with 7 bases left between them. This CDR3 is built from 12 residues. Germline loops: CDR1 MNHEY, CDR2 SVGAGI. The CDR3 loop is CASSPGNNEQFF. In DNA, the CDR3 is TGTGCCAGCAGTCCAGGTAACAATGAGCAGTTCTTC.

The chain is built from TRBV5-1 and TRBJ1-5; TRBD1 aligns across 10 bases. With V trimmed by 0 bases and J by 6 bases, 3 bases remained unmatched. The CDR3 sequence is 15 residues long. Germline CDR1 is SGHRS and CDR2 is YFSETQ. In DNA, the CDR3 is TGCGCCAGCAGCTTGGGACAGGGGGCAGGTCAGCCCCAGCATTTT. Translating it yields CASSLGQGAGQPQHF. Full variable domain (outside the CDR3, taken from reference TRBV5-1 and TRBJ1-5): KAGVTQTPRYLIKTRGQQVTLSCSPISGHRSVSWYQQTPGQGLQFLFEYFSETQRNKGNFPGRFSGRQFSNSRSEMNVSTLELGDSALYLCASSLGQGAGQPQHFGDGTRLSIL.

This sequence joins TRBV5-4 and TRBJ1-1; 10 bases fit TRBD1. CDR1 is SGHNT, CDR2 YYREEE, per germline (reference sequence). CDR3 length equals 17 residues. V was pared by 2 bases and J by 2 bases, with 9 bases of the junction left unmatched. The CDR3 sequence is CASSFLGTGDFNTEAFF. DNA of the CDR3: TGTGCCAGCAGCTTCCTGGGGACAGGGGATTTTAACACTGAAGCTTTCTTT.

The chain recombines TRBV19 with TRBJ2-1, with D unclear. V dropped 7 bases and J dropped 6 bases, with 10 bases sitting between them. This CDR3 has 12 residues. CDR1 and CDR2 from the germline V gene are LNHDA and SQIVND (reference sequence). The CDR3 nucleotides read TGTGCCAGTACCGGCGGCTCCAATGAGCAGTTCTTC. Encoded protein: CASTGGSNEQFF.

The rearrangement uses TRBV7-2 and TRBJ2-7; perhaps TRBD2 as D (6 bases). The CDR3 totals 13 residues. Trimming left V 5 bases short and J 6 bases short, with 14 bases between. Germline CDR1 reads SGHTA; CDR2 reads FQGNSA. In DNA, the CDR3 is TGTGCCAGCAGCCTGGGGCTAGCGACCGAGCAGTACTTC. Its protein is CASSLGLATEQYF.

The chain recombines TRBV27 with TRBJ2-1; a possible D gene is TRBD1 (6 bases). This CDR3 is 14 amino acids long. Germline lookup yields CDR1 MNHEY and CDR2 SMNVEV (reference sequence). V was clipped by 7 bases and J by 3 bases, with 13 bases between them. The CDR3: CASNRGQIYNEQFF. In DNA form, the CDR3 reads TGTGCCAGCAACCGGGGACAAATCTACAATGAGCAGTTCTTC.

This clone was detected only once. This sequence joins TRBV7-6 and TRBJ2-2; 10 nucleotides match TRBD2. Germline V lookup: CDR1 SGHVS, CDR2 FNYEAQ. Trimming at V came to 3 bases and at J to 6 bases, leaving 4 bases not matched to a gene. CDR3 length: 15 amino acids. CDR3 protein: CASSFLSGRAGELFF. Written as DNA, the CDR3 is TGTGCCAGCAGCTTCTTGAGCGGGAGGGCCGGGGAGCTGTTTTTT. The complete variable domain, with remaining parts taken from reference TRBV7-6 and TRBJ2-2, reads GAGVSQSPRYKVTKRGQDVALRCDPISGHVSLYWYRQALGQGPEFLTYFNYEAQQDKSGLPNDRFSAERPEGSISTLTIQRTEQRDSAMYRCASSFLSGRAGELFFGEGSRLTVL.

The chain is built from TRBV27 and TRBJ1-5; D call uncertain. The V end lost 4 bases, the J end lost 5 bases, and 9 bases lay between the germline ends. CDR1 and CDR2 from the germline V gene are MNHEY and SMNVEV (reference sequence). The CDR3 is made up of 13 amino acids. For the CDR3, the DNA is TGTGCCAGCAGTTACAGTGGGCATCAGCCCCAGCATTTT. Amino acid sequence: CASSYSGHQPQHF.

The rearrangement joins TRBV4-2 to TRBJ2-1, with 16 bases aligning to TRBD2. CDR3 size: 19 residues. Unmatched junction bases numbered 14, after V lost 6 bases and J lost 6 bases. The germline gives CDR1 LGHNA, CDR2 YNFKEQ. CDR3 in amino acids: CASRQSGGTSGGAFNEQFF. DNA for the CDR3: TGTGCCAGCAGACAAAGCGGAGGGACTAGCGGGGGGGCATTCAATGAGCAGTTCTTC.

The chain is built from TRBV28 and TRBJ1-1; perhaps TRBD1 as D (5 bases). Looked up from germline, CDR1 is MDHEN and CDR2 is SYDVKM. The CDR3 consists of 14 residues. With 2 bases removed from V and 4 bases from J, the gap between germline ends came to 11 bases. The CDR3 reads CASSLRGAGTEAFF. The CDR3 coding sequence is TGTGCCAGCAGTTTAAGAGGGGCGGGCACTGAAGCTTTCTTT.

The rearrangement joins TRBV10-3 to TRBJ1-3, with unresolved D. In germline, CDR1 is ENHRY, CDR2 SYGVKD. Trimming took off 2 bases at V and 0 bases at J, with 8 bases between the two ends. The CDR3 is 15 amino acids. CDR3 region: CAISETANSGNTIYF. The DNA of the CDR3 is TGTGCCATCAGTGAGACAGCAAACTCTGGAAACACCATATATTTT.

J is TRBJ1-4 and V is TRBV11-2, with a tentative D call TRBD1 (5 bases). Trimming stripped 1 base from V and 0 bases from J, with 18 bases between. The CDR3 has 19 amino acids. The V gene's germline CDR1 is SGHAT and CDR2 FQNNGV. CDR3 region: CASSLGGEPVSTTNEKLFF. The CDR3, as DNA: TGTGCCAGCAGCTTAGGGGGGGAACCCGTATCAACAACTAATGAAAAACTGTTTTTT.

The chain joins TRBV29-1 to TRBJ1-2; 10 bases are a match to TRBD1. Germline values: CDR1 SQVTM, CDR2 ANQGSEA. The CDR3 consists of 17 residues. J was trimmed by 0 bases and V by 1 base; bases with no gene match: 8. The CDR3 DNA reads as TGCAGCGTTGAAGGGTGGGACAGGGGAGGTACTAACTATGGCTACACCTTC. Translated, it gives CSVEGWDRGGTNYGYTF.

A remark on this clone: The CDR3 does not close with the conserved phenylalanine or tryptophan, likely indicating a read error. The DNA is left out, because the CDR3 cannot be placed on it with certainty; the CDR3 is given as TCRdb lists it. J is TRBJ2-7 and V is TRBV6-1. Germline CDR1 is MNHNS and CDR2 is SASEGT. Counting both end residues, the CDR3 totals 12 amino acids. The CDR3: CASSPVTTSVFL.